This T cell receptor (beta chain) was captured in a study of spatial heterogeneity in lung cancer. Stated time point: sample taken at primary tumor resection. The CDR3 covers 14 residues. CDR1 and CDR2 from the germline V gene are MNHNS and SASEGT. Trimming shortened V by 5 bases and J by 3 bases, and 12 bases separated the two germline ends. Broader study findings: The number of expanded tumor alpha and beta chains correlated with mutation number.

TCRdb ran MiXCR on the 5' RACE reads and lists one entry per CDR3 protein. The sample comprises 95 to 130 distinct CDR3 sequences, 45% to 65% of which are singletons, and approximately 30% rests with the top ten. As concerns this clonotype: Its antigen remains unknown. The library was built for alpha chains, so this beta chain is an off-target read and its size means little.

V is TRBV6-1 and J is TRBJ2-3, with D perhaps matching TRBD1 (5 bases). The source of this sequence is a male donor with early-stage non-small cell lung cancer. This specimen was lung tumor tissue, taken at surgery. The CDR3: CASSYRPKTDTQYF. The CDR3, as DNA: TGTGCCAGCAGTTACAGGCCTAAGACAGATACGCAGTATTTT.